Given below is one T cell receptor (beta chain) in context. A few counts support this clone. Its antigen remains unidentified. No much larger clone exists at a distance of one base, and base qualities are not known. The sample belongs to a study of OX40 agonist ivuxolimab in advanced cancers. For context, the study as a whole: The costimulatory receptor OX40 (CD134) was targeted by ivuxolimab, a fully human IgG2 agonistic monoclonal antibody. Prior anti-PD-1, anti-PD-L1 or anti-CTLA-4 therapy was permitted, and 35% to 40% of dose-escalation patients had received checkpoint inhibitors. The monotherapy dose-escalation portion (N = 52 patients) of the phase I ivuxolimab trial is reported in the paper. Among the 52 dose-escalation patients, some 20 had hepatocellular carcinoma, 15 or so melanoma, 9 renal cell carcinoma and 9 head and neck cancer. Intravenous ivuxolimab was administered to patients every 2 weeks at six dose levels: 0.01, 0.1, 0.3, 1.5, 3 and 10 mg/kg. The dose-escalation cohort was around 83% male with a mean age of around 62 years, ranging from roughly 23 to 80. Partial responses occurred in three dose-escalation patients: two with cutaneous melanoma and one with hepatocellular carcinoma. The purpose of peripheral TCRbeta sequencing was to test whether ivuxolimab changed TCR sequence diversity and led to clonal T-cell expansion. General findings and caveats noted by the study authors: In the 0.1-3.0 mg/kg groups, partial responders had among the lowest normalized peripheral clonal expansion, particularly in CD8+ T cells. Low levels of normalized T-cell clonal expansion were also seen in some patients who did not respond. After ivuxolimab, CD8+ T cells had more expanded clones than CD4+ T cells on average. At doses from 0.1 to 3.0 mg/kg, clonal expansion was seen in both CD4+ and CD8+ blood T cells between baseline and week 6. Which antigens the clonally expanded peripheral T cells were specific for was not determined.

The trial excluded patients who had a history of autoimmune disease or were on systemic immunosuppression. Peripheral blood for TCR sequencing was collected from all dose cohorts at baseline, on cycle 4 day 1, and on cycle 7 day 1. The samples were taken from a phase I, first-in-human, multicenter, open-label dose-escalation trial of ivuxolimab. The trial enrolled adults with locally advanced or metastatic head and neck squamous cell, hepatocellular, melanoma or renal cell carcinoma. Before TCR sequencing, CD4+ T cells and CD8+ T cells from peripheral blood were sorted into separate populations. Genomic DNA was isolated from the sorted cells so that the TCRbeta CDR3 region could be sequenced. The immunoSEQ Assay was used to sequence the TCRbeta CDR3 regions. TCRdb holds this immuneACCESS table with in-frame rearrangements only. Some clones are missing; in checked studies, unresolved V genes explain under half, and the rest has no known cause. Recorded for this sample are 55,000 to 65,000 clones; around 85% of them occurred a single time. The top ten clones comprise about 4% of the sample.

From cysteine to phenylalanine, the CDR3 is 18 amino acids long. CDR3 DNA is the only sequence kept; it has 54 bases, read in frame from the first base. V is cut back by 5 bases and J by 0 bases, with 9 bases in the junction unmatched. The germline V gene (reference sequence) gives CDR1 as LNHDA and CDR2 as SQIVND. This TCR was recovered from an adult with an advanced solid tumor such as melanoma, head and neck, liver or kidney cancer. The sequence links TRBV19 to TRBJ2-3, and TRBD2 matches 12 of the central bases. The starting material was CD4+ or CD8+ T cells sorted from blood, obtained in a trial of the OX40 agonist ivuxolimab. The DNA reads as follows: TGTGCCAGTAGTGGAGGACTAGCGGGAACTCCTAGCACAGATACGCAGTATTTT. It encodes CASSGGLAGTPSTDTQYF.